This TCR beta chain originates from a study of cytomegalovirus exposure and HLA in healthy donors. Trimming shortened V by 2 bases and J by 4 bases, and 17 bases separated the two germline ends. Germline assignment: CDR1 MDHEN and CDR2 SYDVKM. CDR3 length: 16 amino acids. Clones were sequenced by immunoSEQ multiplex PCR, and TCRdb holds only the in-frame ones, with some missing. The table records roughly 200,000 clones, 86% of them present only once. The sequence was obtained from a man aged 25-45 years in good health and CMV-seropositive. The chain has TRBV28 and TRBJ2-5, with a tentative D call TRBD1 (7 bases). The sequencing input was PBMCs. The CDR3 spells CASSLRQTGRTETQYF. The CDR3 nucleotides are TGTGCCAGCAGTTTACGCCAGACAGGGAGGACAGAGACCCAGTACTTC.